These T cell receptor beta chains were read from a single sample in a study of cytomegalovirus exposure and HLA in healthy donors. Assay: immunoSEQ multiplex PCR; the TCRdb copy retains only in-frame clones and omits some. The data show approximately 150,000 clones, with 64% seen just once and over 2.5% held by the top ten. Input material: PBMCs. These receptors all stem from a woman aged 25 to 39 in good health and CMV-seropositive. Both conserved end residues are part of each CDR3. Each record gives: clone size, D gene, V gene, J gene, CDR3 DNA, CDR3 protein. The D gene is left open where the match is weak. Size is stated for part of the rows, as once, few or many counts, or as a class when the clone is expanded.

clone size: -
D gene: -
V gene: TRBV5-1
J gene: TRBJ2-5
CDR3 DNA: TGCGCCAGCAGCTTTGGAGGGGAAGAGACCCAGTACTTC
CDR3 protein: CASSFGGEETQYF

clone size: -
D gene: -
V gene: TRBV7-8
J gene: TRBJ2-7
CDR3 DNA: TGTGCCAGCAGCTTAGGACAGGCTCTCGAGCAGTACTTC
CDR3 protein: CASSLGQALEQYF

clone size: -
D gene: -
V gene: TRBV6-5
J gene: TRBJ1-2
CDR3 DNA: TGTGCCAGCAGGTTCTCGGAGGGCCGGAGTAGCGGCTACACCTTC
CDR3 protein: CASRFSEGRSSGYTF

clone size: -
D gene: -
V gene: TRBV7-6
J gene: TRBJ2-3
CDR3 DNA: TGTGCCAGCAGCTTAGCCGGAACTACTAGCACAGATACGCAGTATTTT
CDR3 protein: CASSLAGTTSTDTQYF

clone size: -
D gene: TRBD2
V gene: TRBV4-1
J gene: TRBJ2-3
CDR3 DNA: TGCGCCAGCACCGGGGGGGCCTTGAAGACGCAGTATTTT
CDR3 protein: CASTGGALKTQYF

clone size: -
D gene: -
V gene: TRBV5-1
J gene: TRBJ2-7
CDR3 DNA: TGCGCCAGCAGTTCTATATTCTCTTTCAACTCCTACGAGCAGTACTTC
CDR3 protein: CASSSIFSFNSYEQYF

clone size: -
D gene: TRBD2
V gene: TRBV7-6
J gene: TRBJ2-1
CDR3 DNA: TGTGCCAGCAGCATAACCGGGACTAGCGGCTACAATGAGCAGTTCTTC
CDR3 protein: CASSITGTSGYNEQFF

clone size: -
D gene: -
V gene: TRBV19
J gene: TRBJ1-1
CDR3 DNA: TGTGCCAGTAGCCTTCTCGGGAACACTGAAGCTTTCTTT
CDR3 protein: CASSLLGNTEAFF

clone size: once
D gene: -
V gene: TRBV6-5
J gene: TRBJ2-7
CDR3 DNA: TGTGCCAGCAGCCAGGCAGGGTTGGGAACCTACGAGCAGTACTTC
CDR3 protein: CASSQAGLGTYEQYF

clone size: -
D gene: -
V gene: TRBV11-1
J gene: TRBJ1-4
CDR3 DNA: TGTGCCAGCAGCCGACAGAATGAAAAACTGTTTTTT
CDR3 protein: CASSRQNEKLFF

clone size: -
D gene: TRBD1
V gene: TRBV5-1
J gene: TRBJ2-2
CDR3 DNA: TGCGCCAGCAGCCCAGGACAGGGGGCGAACACCGGGGAGCTGTTTTTT
CDR3 protein: CASSPGQGANTGELFF

clone size: -
D gene: TRBD2
V gene: TRBV6-5
J gene: TRBJ2-1
CDR3 DNA: TGTGCCAGCCGGACTAGCGGATTGACCTACAATGAGCAGTTCTTC
CDR3 protein: CASRTSGLTYNEQFF

clone size: few
D gene: TRBD1
V gene: TRBV5-1
J gene: TRBJ2-2
CDR3 DNA: TGCGCCAGCAGTATAATGGGACAGAAGAACACCGGGGAGCTGTTTTTT
CDR3 protein: CASSIMGQKNTGELFF

clone size: -
D gene: -
V gene: TRBV7-8
J gene: TRBJ2-1
CDR3 DNA: TGTGCCAGCAGCTTTACTAGCGCGAGGGGGTTGCAGTTCTTC
CDR3 protein: CASSFTSARGLQFF

clone size: -
D gene: -
V gene: TRBV29-1
J gene: TRBJ2-7
CDR3 DNA: TGCAGCGTTGCAGGGGGGTTGACCTACGAGCAGTACTTC
CDR3 protein: CSVAGGLTYEQYF

clone size: -
D gene: TRBD1
V gene: TRBV4-1
J gene: TRBJ2-7
CDR3 DNA: TGCGCCAGCAGCCACTTCCGGGACAGCACCTACGAGCAGTACTTC
CDR3 protein: CASSHFRDSTYEQYF

clone size: -
D gene: -
V gene: TRBV4-1
J gene: TRBJ1-3
CDR3 DNA: TGCGCCAGCAGCTTCACCGGGTTATCTGGAAACACCATATATTTT
CDR3 protein: CASSFTGLSGNTIYF

clone size: -
D gene: TRBD2
V gene: TRBV4-1
J gene: TRBJ2-1
CDR3 DNA: TGCGCCAGCAGCCAAGAGCGGGAGTACAATGAGCAGTTCTTC
CDR3 protein: CASSQEREYNEQFF

clone size: -
D gene: TRBD1
V gene: TRBV30
J gene: TRBJ1-2
CDR3 DNA: TGTGCCTGGAGCGCCGGGACAGGGGGGAACTATGGCTACACCTTC
CDR3 protein: CAWSAGTGGNYGYTF

clone size: -
D gene: TRBD1
V gene: TRBV29-1
J gene: TRBJ1-1
CDR3 DNA: TGCAGCGCCGGACAGGGGAGTAACACTGAAGCTTTCTTT
CDR3 protein: CSAGQGSNTEAFF

clone size: -
D gene: TRBD1
V gene: TRBV29-1
J gene: TRBJ1-1
CDR3 DNA: TGCAGCGTTAGGCGGCAGGGGGCGTCTGGTGAAGCTTTCTTT
CDR3 protein: CSVRRQGASGEAFF

clone size: -
D gene: -
V gene: TRBV18
J gene: TRBJ2-2
CDR3 DNA: TGTGCCAGCTCCCCGGGAGCGGAGGGGGAGCTGTTTTTT
CDR3 protein: CASSPGAEGELFF

clone size: -
D gene: -
V gene: TRBV6-1
J gene: TRBJ2-1
CDR3 DNA: TGTGCCAGCACGATAGTAGCGGTATACAATGAGCAGTTCTTC
CDR3 protein: CASTIVAVYNEQFF

clone size: -
D gene: -
V gene: TRBV7-2
J gene: TRBJ2-5
CDR3 DNA: TGTGCCAGCAGCTTAAGGAGAGAGACCCAGTACTTC
CDR3 protein: CASSLRRETQYF

clone size: -
D gene: TRBD1
V gene: TRBV2
J gene: TRBJ2-3
CDR3 DNA: TGTGCCAGCACCCGGGACAGGGTGAGCACAGATACGCAGTATTTT
CDR3 protein: CASTRDRVSTDTQYF

clone size: -
D gene: -
V gene: TRBV30
J gene: TRBJ1-1
CDR3 DNA: TGTGCCTGGAGTGTGGGGTCGGGGTGGACTGAAGCTTTCTTT
CDR3 protein: CAWSVGSGWTEAFF

clone size: -
D gene: -
V gene: TRBV11-2
J gene: TRBJ1-2
CDR3 DNA: TGTGCCAGCAGCTTAGAAGGGACAACCTATGGCTACACCTTC
CDR3 protein: CASSLEGTTYGYTF

clone size: -
D gene: TRBD1
V gene: TRBV4-1
J gene: TRBJ2-1
CDR3 DNA: TGCGCCAGCAGCCAACGGGGACAGGGCATATCCTACAATGAGCAGTTCTTC
CDR3 protein: CASSQRGQGISYNEQFF

clone size: -
D gene: TRBD2
V gene: TRBV10-2
J gene: TRBJ2-7
CDR3 DNA: TGCGCCAGCAGTGATGGGACTAGCGGTTTCTACGAGCAGTACTTC
CDR3 protein: CASSDGTSGFYEQYF

clone size: -
D gene: TRBD1
V gene: TRBV5-1
J gene: TRBJ1-3
CDR3 DNA: TGCGCCAGCAGCCCGACAGGAGGGGGCTTCTCTGGAAACACCATATATTTT
CDR3 protein: CASSPTGGGFSGNTIYF

clone size: -
D gene: TRBD1
V gene: TRBV5-1
J gene: TRBJ2-7
CDR3 DNA: TGCGCCAGCAGCTTGTCTTCGGACAGGGGCTACGAGCAGTACTTC
CDR3 protein: CASSLSSDRGYEQYF

clone size: few
D gene: TRBD1
V gene: TRBV28
J gene: TRBJ1-6
CDR3 DNA: TGTGCCAGCAGCACCCGGGACAGGGATGTAGTCCCCCTCCACTTT
CDR3 protein: CASSTRDRDVVPLHF

clone size: -
D gene: -
V gene: TRBV28
J gene: TRBJ1-5
CDR3 DNA: TGTGCCAGCACCTCGGGGATTGATCAGCCCCAGCATTTT
CDR3 protein: CASTSGIDQPQHF

clone size: -
D gene: -
V gene: TRBV28
J gene: TRBJ1-4
CDR3 DNA: TGTGCCAGCAGTTTAATAGGGGGAGGGTTTGGTTTGGAACTGTTTTTT
CDR3 protein: CASSLIGGGFGLELFF